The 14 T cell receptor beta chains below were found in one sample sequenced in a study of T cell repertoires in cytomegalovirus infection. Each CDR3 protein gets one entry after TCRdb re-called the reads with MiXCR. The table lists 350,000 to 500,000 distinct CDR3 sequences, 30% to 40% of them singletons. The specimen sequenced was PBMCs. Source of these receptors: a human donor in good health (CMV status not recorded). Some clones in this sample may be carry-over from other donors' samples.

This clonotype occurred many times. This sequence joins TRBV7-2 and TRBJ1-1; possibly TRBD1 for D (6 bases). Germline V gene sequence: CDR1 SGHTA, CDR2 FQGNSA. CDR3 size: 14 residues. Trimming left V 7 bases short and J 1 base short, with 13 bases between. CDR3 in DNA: TGTGCCAGCATGGCCAAGGGGGGGAACACTGAAGCTTTCTTT. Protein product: CASMAKGGNTEAFF.

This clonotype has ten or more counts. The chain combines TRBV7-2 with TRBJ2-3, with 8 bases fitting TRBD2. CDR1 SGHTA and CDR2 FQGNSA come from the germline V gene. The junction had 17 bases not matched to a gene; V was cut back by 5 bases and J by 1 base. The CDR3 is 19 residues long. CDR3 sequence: CASSAPSSTGGEGTDTQYF. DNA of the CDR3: TGTGCCAGCAGCGCCCCGAGCTCCACCGGGGGGGAGGGCACAGATACGCAGTATTTT.

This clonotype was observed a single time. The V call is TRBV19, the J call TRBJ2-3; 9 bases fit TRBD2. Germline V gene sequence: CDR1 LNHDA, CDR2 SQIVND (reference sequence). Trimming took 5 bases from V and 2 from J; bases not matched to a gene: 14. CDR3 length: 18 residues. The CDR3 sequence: CASSEGGLAGLPTDTQYF. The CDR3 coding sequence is TGTGCCAGTAGTGAAGGGGGCCTAGCGGGGCTTCCCACAGATACGCAGTATTTT.

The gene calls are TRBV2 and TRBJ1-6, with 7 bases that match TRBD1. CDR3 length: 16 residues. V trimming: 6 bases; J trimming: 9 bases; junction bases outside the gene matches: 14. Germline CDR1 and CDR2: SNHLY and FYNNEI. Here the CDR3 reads CASSPIITGAGSPLHF. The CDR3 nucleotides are TGTGCCAGCAGCCCTATTATTACAGGGGCCGGTTCACCCCTCCACTTT.

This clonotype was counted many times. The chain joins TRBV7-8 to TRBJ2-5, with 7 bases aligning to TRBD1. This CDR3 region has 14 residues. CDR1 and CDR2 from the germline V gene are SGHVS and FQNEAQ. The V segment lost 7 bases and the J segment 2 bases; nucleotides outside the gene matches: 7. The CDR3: CASTQTGQQETQYF. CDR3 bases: TGTGCCAGCACCCAGACGGGACAGCAAGAGACCCAGTACTTC.

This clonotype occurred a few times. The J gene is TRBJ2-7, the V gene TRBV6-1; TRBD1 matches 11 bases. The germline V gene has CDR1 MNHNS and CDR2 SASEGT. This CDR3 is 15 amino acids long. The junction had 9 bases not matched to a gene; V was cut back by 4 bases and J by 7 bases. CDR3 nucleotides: TGTGCCAGCAGTGTACCGGGACAGGGGGTCTGGGAGCAGTACTTC. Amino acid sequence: CASSVPGQGVWEQYF.

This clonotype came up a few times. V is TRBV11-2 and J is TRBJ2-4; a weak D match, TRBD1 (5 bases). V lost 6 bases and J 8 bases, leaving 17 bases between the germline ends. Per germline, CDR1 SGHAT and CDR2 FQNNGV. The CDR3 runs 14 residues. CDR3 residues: CASRLGQGTHIQYF. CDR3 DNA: TGTGCCAGCAGATTGGGGCAGGGTACGCACATTCAGTACTTC. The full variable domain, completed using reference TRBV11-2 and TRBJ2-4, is EAGVAQSPRYKIIEKRQSVAFWCNPISGHATLYWYQQILGQGPKLLIQFQNNGVVDDSQLPKDRFSAERLKGVDSTLKIQPAKLEDSAVYLCASRLGQGTHIQYFGAGTRLSVL.

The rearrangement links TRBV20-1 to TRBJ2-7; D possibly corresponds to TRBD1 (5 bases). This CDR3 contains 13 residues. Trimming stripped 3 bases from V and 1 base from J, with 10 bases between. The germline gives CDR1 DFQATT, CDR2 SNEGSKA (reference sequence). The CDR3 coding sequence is TGCAGTGCTAGGTGGACAAAGTCCTACGAGCAGTACTTC. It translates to CSARWTKSYEQYF.

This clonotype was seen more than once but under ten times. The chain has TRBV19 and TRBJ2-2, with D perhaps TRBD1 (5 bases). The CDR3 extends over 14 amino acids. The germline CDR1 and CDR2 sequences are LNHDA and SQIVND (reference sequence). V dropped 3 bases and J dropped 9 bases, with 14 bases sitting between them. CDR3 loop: CASSIGSGWRELFF. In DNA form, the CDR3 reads TGTGCCAGTAGTATTGGCTCAGGGTGGCGGGAGCTGTTTTTT.

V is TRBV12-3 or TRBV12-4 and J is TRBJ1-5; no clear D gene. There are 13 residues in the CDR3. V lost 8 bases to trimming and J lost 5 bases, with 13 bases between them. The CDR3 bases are TGTGCCAGCGCGGCACTCCAGTATCAGCCCCAGCATTTT. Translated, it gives CASAALQYQPQHF.

This CDR3 is CASSLNGQGGYTF. The DNA for the CDR3 is TGTGCCAGTAGTCTGAACGGGCAGGGCGGCTACACCTTC. V is TRBV19 and J is TRBJ1-2; a weak D match, TRBD1 (5 bases). The CDR3 consists of 13 residues. Between the trimmed V and J ends, which lost 5 bases and 8 bases, there was a span of 15 bases. Germline V lookup: CDR1 LNHDA, CDR2 SQIVND (reference sequence).

Here the CDR3 DNA reads TGTGCCAGCAGGCCTCTTCCGGGGGCGGGTGACAATGAGCAGTTCTTC. Amino acids: CASRPLPGAGDNEQFF. The chain links TRBV2 to TRBJ2-1; the D gene could be TRBD1 or TRBD2 (6 bases each). The germline V gene has CDR1 SNHLY and CDR2 FYNNEI. V lost 6 bases and J 5 bases, leaving 20 bases between the germline ends. This CDR3 is 16 amino acids long.

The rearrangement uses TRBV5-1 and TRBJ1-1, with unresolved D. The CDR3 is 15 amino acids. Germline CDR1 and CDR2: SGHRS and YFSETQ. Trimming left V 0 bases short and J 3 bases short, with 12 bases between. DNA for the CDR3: TGCGCCAGCAGCTTGGCCTTTGTGCCGGACACTGAAGCTTTCTTT. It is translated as CASSLAFVPDTEAFF.

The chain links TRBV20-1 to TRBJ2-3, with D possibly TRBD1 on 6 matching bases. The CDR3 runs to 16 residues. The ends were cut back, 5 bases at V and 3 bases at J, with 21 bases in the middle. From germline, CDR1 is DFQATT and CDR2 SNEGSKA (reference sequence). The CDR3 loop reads CSAPTSSRGQTDTQYF. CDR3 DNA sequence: TGCAGTGCTCCTACTTCCTCCCGGGGACAAACAGATACGCAGTATTTT.